This T cell receptor (beta chain) was sequenced during a study of cytomegalovirus exposure and HLA in healthy donors. Study results and limitations: According to a later analysis, TCR clusters from the first cohort tended to co-occur in the roughly 130 validation repertoires.

Profiling relied on immunoSEQ multiplex PCR, and the TCRdb table lists in-frame clones only, not all of them. The repertoire holds about 220,000 clones, with around nine tenths as singletons. CDR3 length equals 15 residues. V was trimmed by 4 bases and J by 3 bases, leaving 16 bases between them. Per germline, CDR1 SGHRS and CDR2 YFSETQ. For this clone: Its target is unknown.

The receptor's source is a woman in her late teens or twenties in good health and CMV-seronegative. Sample: PBMCs. The chain recombines TRBV5-1 with TRBJ1-1; D perhaps matches TRBD1 (6 bases). In nucleotides, the CDR3 is TGCGCCAGCAGCCTCAACACGTACAGGGACACTGAAGCTTTCTTT. It is translated as CASSLNTYRDTEAFF.